The 16 T cell receptor beta chains reported below all come from one sample, sequenced in a study of T cells in women clearing cervical HPV infection. The protocol was immunoSEQ multiplex PCR, while the TCRdb copy is restricted to in-frame clones and leaves out a portion. Recorded for this sample: fewer than 30,000 clones. Material for sequencing was blood buffy coat. Receptors were obtained from a woman aged 18-69 years with a cervical HPV16 infection that either progressed to CIN3+ or cleared (not recorded which).

Notes on this clone: The CDR3 end lies 3 residues beyond the end of the read and is filled in from the germline J gene. The chain couples TRBV7-9 to TRBJ2-7, with 9 bases aligning to TRBD2. Trimming cost V 2 bases and J 2 bases; bases outside gene matches: 4. Per germline, CDR1 SEHNR and CDR2 FQNEAQ (reference sequence). The CDR3 consists of 15 residues. CDR3 sequence reads: CASSLLSGGPYEQYF. The covered CDR3 bases are TGTGCCAGCAGCTTATTAAGCGGGGGGCCCTACGAG.

A word on this clone: The read finishes 3 residues shy of the CDR3 end, and the germline J gene is used to complete it. The rearrangement joins TRBV7-2 to TRBJ2-7, with D maybe TRBD2 (5 bases). Germline V gene data show CDR1 as SGHTA and CDR2 as FQGNSA. The V gene lost 5 bases and the J gene lost 4 bases, with 9 bases spanning the gap. This CDR3 spans 12 amino acids. CDR3 bases read: TGTGCCAGCAGCCCACAGCGGTACGAG. This sequence encodes CASSPQRYE. The full-length CDR3 reads as CASSPQRYEQYF.

As to this clone: The sequence runs out 3 residues before the end of the CDR3; the remainder is reconstructed from the germline J gene. The chain couples TRBV20-1 to TRBJ2-7; 9 bases line up with TRBD1. Trimming took 1 base from V and 3 from J; bases not matched to a gene: 4. Germline V gene data show CDR1 as DFQATT and CDR2 as SNEGSKA (reference sequence). The length of the CDR3 is 14 residues. The CDR3: CSARGGDRDYEQYF. The DNA read from the CDR3 is TGCAGTGCTAGAGGCGGGGACAGGGACTACGAG.

Note on this clone: The read falls 3 residues short of the CDR3 end, and the missing part is taken from the germline J gene. The chain employs TRBV9 and TRBJ2-5; 8 bases agree with TRBD1. Germline CDR1 reads SGDLS; CDR2 reads YYNGEE. The CDR3 totals 14 residues. The trim removed 4 bases at V and 2 bases at J, leaving 4 bases unmatched. The CDR3 DNA, read in part, is TGTGCCAGCAGCCAGGGGGCGGGTCAAGAGACC. It specifies CASSQGAGQET. The CDR3 in its entirety is CASSQGAGQETQYF.

The DNA read from the CDR3 is TGCAGTGCTAGAGATCTTAGCTTGCGAGGC. It encodes CSARDLSLRG. The entire CDR3 sequence reads CSARDLSLRGYTF. The chain recombines TRBV20-1 with TRBJ1-2, with D unclear. The read ends 3 residues shy of where the CDR3 ends; the end is completed using the germline J gene. Germline CDR1 and CDR2: DFQATT and SNEGSKA (reference sequence). The length of the CDR3 is 13 residues.

On this clone: The missing CDR3 end, 3 residues past where the read stops, is filled in from the germline J gene. The chain recombines TRBV13 with TRBJ2-7; 7 nucleotides align to TRBD1. V gave up 3 bases and J gave up 0 bases; unmatched junction bases: 2. Germline CDR1 is PRHDT and CDR2 is FYEKMQ (reference sequence). The length of the CDR3 is 14 residues. Partial CDR3 DNA: TGTGCCAGCAGCTTTCGGACAGGCTCCTACGAG. It is translated as CASSFRTGSYE. The entire CDR3 protein reads CASSFRTGSYEQYF.

Remarks on this clone: Read coverage stops 3 residues before the CDR3 terminus; the germline J gene supplies the remainder. This chain uses TRBV19 with TRBJ2-3, with a weak D call TRBD1 (6 bases). Per germline, CDR1 LNHDA and CDR2 SQIVND (reference sequence). This CDR3 spans 13 amino acids. CDR3 amino acids: CASSHRVGQPQYF. CDR3 DNA (partial): TGTGCCAGTAGTCACAGGGTCGGTCAGCCG.

Regarding this clone: Read sequence stops 3 residues before the CDR3 end, and the germline J gene provides the missing end. The V gene is TRBV12-3 or TRBV12-4, the J gene TRBJ1-2, with 8 bases identical to TRBD1. The CDR3 contains 13 residues. V gave up 2 bases and J gave up 5 bases; unmatched junction bases: 1. The covered CDR3 bases are TGTGCCAGCAGTTTACAGGGGGCGTATGGC. Its protein product is CASSLQGAYG. The CDR3 in full is CASSLQGAYGYTF.

In the case of this clone: The CDR3 goes on 3 residues after the read ends, and that part is filled in from the germline J gene. V gene TRBV2 combines with J gene TRBJ2-2; a weak D match, TRBD1 (6 bases). The CDR3 length is 15 residues. The germline V gene encodes CDR1 SNHLY and CDR2 FYNNEI. The sequenced part of the CDR3 DNA is TGTGCCAGCAAATTGGACAGTGCAACTAATGAAAAG. This sequence encodes CASKLDSATNEK. The entire CDR3 protein reads CASKLDSATNEKLFF.

As concerns this clone: The DNA ends 3 residues before the CDR3 does, and the rest of the CDR3 is filled in from the germline J gene. The chain employs TRBV11-2 and TRBJ1-5, with D possibly matching TRBD1 (6 bases). CDR1 SGHAT and CDR2 FQNNGV come from the germline V gene. V was trimmed by 0 bases and J by 3 bases, leaving 9 bases between them. This CDR3 region has 15 residues. Incomplete CDR3 DNA: TGTGCCAGCAGCTTAGAGCAGGGGCCCAATCAGCCC. Translation gives CASSLEQGPNQP. The complete CDR3 reads CASSLEQGPNQPQHF.

Comment on this clone: The read ends 3 residues before the CDR3 terminus; that terminus is restored from the germline J gene. V gene TRBV9 combines with J gene TRBJ2-1, with TRBD2 matching 16 bases. V lost 3 bases to trimming and J lost 4 bases; unmatched junction nucleotides: 13. The CDR3 length is 20 residues. The germline V gene has CDR1 SGDLS and CDR2 YYNGEE. The CDR3: CASSASGTSGGVSNYNEQFF. CDR3 DNA (partial): TGTGCCAGCAGCGCATCCGGGACTAGCGGGGGGGTATCGAATTACAATGAG.

A word on this clone: Sequencing ends 3 residues short of the CDR3 end; the germline J gene provides the rest. This chain joins TRBV5-1 and TRBJ2-3; D call uncertain. The CDR3 has 13 residues. The V gene lost 1 base and the J gene lost 4 bases, with 7 bases spanning the gap. CDR1 and CDR2 (germline): SGHRS, YFSETQ. CDR3 bases read: TGCGCCAGCAGCTTGCTAAGGGCAGATACG. Translation gives CASSLLRADT. The whole CDR3 is CASSLLRADTQYF.

Of note for this clone: The DNA ends 3 residues before the CDR3 does, and the rest of the CDR3 is filled in from the germline J gene. Other DNA sequences in this specimen translate into the identical CDR3. The chain couples TRBV5-1 to TRBJ1-4; D remains ambiguous. Germline lookup yields CDR1 SGHRS and CDR2 YFSETQ. The CDR3 runs 13 residues. Trimming removed 7 bases at V and 5 bases at J, with 12 bases between. CDR3 bases read: TGCGCCAGCCGCGCATTCACCAATGAAAAA. As protein: CASRAFTNEK. The full CDR3 protein is CASRAFTNEKLFF. Variable domain in full (rest from reference TRBV5-1 and TRBJ1-4): KAGVTQTPRYLIKTRGQQVTLSCSPISGHRSVSWYQQTPGQGLQFLFEYFSETQRNKGNFPGRFSGRQFSNSRSEMNVSTLELGDSALYLCASRAFTNEKLFFGSGTQLSVL.

As for this clone: The observed sequence ends 3 residues before the CDR3 terminus, with the missing tail filled in from the germline J gene. The chain couples TRBV7-8 to TRBJ2-6; D is undetermined. V lost 3 bases to trimming and J lost 1 base, with 10 bases between them. This CDR3 region has 16 residues. Germline lookup yields CDR1 SGHVS and CDR2 FQNEAQ. The sequenced CDR3 bases are TGTGCCAGCAGCTTGTTGTCCCGGTCTGGGGCCAACGTC. Its protein is CASSLLSRSGANV. From start to end, the CDR3 is CASSLLSRSGANVLTF.

For this clone: The sequence runs out 3 residues before the end of the CDR3; the remainder is reconstructed from the germline J gene. The chain links TRBV12-3 or TRBV12-4 to TRBJ2-1; 10 nucleotides match TRBD2. With 10 bases clipped from V and 9 bases from J, the junction kept 24 bases outside the gene matches. The CDR3 contains 18 residues. The CDR3 loop is CATSGPGGASGGGVEQFF. CDR3 DNA (partial): TGTGCCACCAGCGGACCCGGCGGGGCTAGCGGGGGTGGGGTTGAG.

Regarding this clone: The junction and the germline gene differ at one end; a read error may be behind it. The read ends 3 residues before the CDR3 terminus; that terminus is restored from the germline J gene. The J gene is TRBJ2-6, the V gene TRBV2; 12 bases align to TRBD2. The CDR3 is made up of 19 amino acids. From germline, CDR1 is SNHLY and CDR2 FYNNEI. CDR3 in amino acids: CASSGTSGALKSVANVLTF. The CDR3 DNA, read in part, is TGTGCCAGCAGTGGGACTAGCGGGGCCCTGAAGTCTGTGGCCAACGTC.